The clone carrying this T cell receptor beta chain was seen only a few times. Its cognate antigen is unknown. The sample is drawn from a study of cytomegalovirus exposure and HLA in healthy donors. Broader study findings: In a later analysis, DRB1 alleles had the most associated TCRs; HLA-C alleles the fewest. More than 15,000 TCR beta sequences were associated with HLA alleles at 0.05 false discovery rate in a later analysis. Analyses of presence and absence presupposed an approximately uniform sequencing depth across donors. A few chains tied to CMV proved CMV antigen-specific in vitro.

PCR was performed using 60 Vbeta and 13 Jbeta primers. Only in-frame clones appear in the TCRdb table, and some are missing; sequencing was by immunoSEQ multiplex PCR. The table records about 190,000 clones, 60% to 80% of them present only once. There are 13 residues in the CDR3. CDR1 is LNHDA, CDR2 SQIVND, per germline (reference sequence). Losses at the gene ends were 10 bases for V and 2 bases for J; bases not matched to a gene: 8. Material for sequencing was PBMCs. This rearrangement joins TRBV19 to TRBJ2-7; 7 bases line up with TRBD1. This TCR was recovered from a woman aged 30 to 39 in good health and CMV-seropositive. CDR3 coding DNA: TGTGCCACCTCGACAGGGATAGCCTACGAGCAGTACTTC. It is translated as CATSTGIAYEQYF.